This T cell receptor (beta chain) was identified in a study of Ad26.COV2.S vaccination and SARS-CoV-2 variants. Study results and limitations: Relative to placebo recipients, vaccine recipients exhibited elevated spike-specific TCR breadth. Recipients of vaccine and of placebo showed similar breadth of their non-spike TCR repertoires. There was reportedly substantial breadth in spike-specific CD8+ and CD4+ T cell responses after vaccination.

Repertoires were generated with immunoSEQ multiplex PCR, while TCRdb's copy carries only in-frame clones and drops some. The data contain more than 85,000 clones, less than 85% of them singletons. This clone was detected a few times. No antigen is known for it. The CDR3 is 15 amino acids. The V and J ends lost 3 bases and 5 bases respectively, with 18 bases between them. Per the germline V gene, CDR1 is SGHRS and CDR2 is YFSETQ. This receptor was identified in a human donor who had recovered from COVID-19. The gene calls are TRBV5-1 and TRBJ2-7; perhaps TRBD2 as D (6 bases). This sample comprised peripheral blood, obtained after recovery from COVID-19. As DNA, the CDR3 is TGCGCCAGCAGCTCCCTAATGGGCGGGGACCACGAGCAGTACTTC. As protein: CASSSLMGGDHEQYF.